The entry that follows covers one TCR beta chain sequence. TCRdb keeps only in-frame clones here, not all; method: immunoSEQ multiplex PCR. The sample contains around 100,000 clones, 75% to 90% of which appear only once. This specimen belongs to a study of OX40 agonist ivuxolimab in advanced cancers. Study-wide background: Age averaged around 58 years (range roughly 20 to 90), and around 78% were male.

Autoimmune disease history or systemic immunosuppression was exclusionary. On cycle 4 day 1 and cycle 7 day 1, as well as at baseline, blood was sampled. The origin of this receptor is an adult with an advanced solid tumor such as melanoma, head and neck, liver or kidney cancer. Sample: CD4+ or CD8+ T cells sorted from blood, taken in a trial of the OX40 agonist ivuxolimab.

CDR3 sequence: CSVASGGGTEAFF. The CDR3 nucleotides are TGCAGCGTTGCTAGTGGCGGCGGCACTGAAGCTTTCTTT. The chain links TRBV29-1 to TRBJ1-1; D is unresolved. This CDR3 has 13 amino acids. Germline CDR1 SQVTM, CDR2 ANQGSEA. Trimming took off 4 bases at V and 4 bases at J, with 13 bases between the two ends.